The 4 T cell receptor beta chains presented below share a single source sample, sequenced in a study of neurological immune-mediated disorders. Using its own MiXCR run on the 5' RACE reads, TCRdb lists one record per CDR3 protein. The sample consists of 110,000 or so distinct CDR3 sequences, roughly 3.2% of them appearing once. Sequencing was carried out using PBMCs. These receptors were collected from a woman in her 30s with multiple sclerosis.

This clonotype has ten or more counts. The rearrangement joins TRBV7-9 to TRBJ1-1, with a weak D call TRBD1 (5 bases). Germline CDR1 is SEHNR and CDR2 is FQNEAQ (reference sequence). Trimming took 3 bases from V and 6 from J, leaving 23 bases between them. The CDR3 totals 17 residues. CDR3 in DNA: TGTGCCAGCAGCTTGGGCAGGTCAACATCTTCGGGGGCTGAAGCTTTCTTT. Amino acid sequence: CASSLGRSTSSGAEAFF.

This clonotype was counted ten times or more. The CDR3 DNA sequence: TGCAGTGCTAGAGCGACGACCGGGGACCCTGGTTCACCCCTCCACTTT. Amino acid sequence: CSARATTGDPGSPLHF. V and J are TRBV20-1 and TRBJ1-6, with TRBD1 as a possible D gene (5 bases). The length of the CDR3 is 16 residues. Trimming removed 1 base from V and 9 bases from J, with 19 bases in between. Germline lookup yields CDR1 DFQATT and CDR2 SNEGSKA (reference sequence).

This clonotype was seen only a few times. This chain joins TRBV6-2 or TRBV6-3 and TRBJ2-5; D ambiguous. The germline V and J ends were trimmed by 7 bases and 3 bases, with 12 bases remaining between them. Germline CDR1 MNHEY, CDR2 SVGEGT. The CDR3 runs 13 residues. CDR3 coding DNA: TGTGCCAGCACCGAGGCTGGCGAAGAGACCCAGTACTTC. As protein: CASTEAGEETQYF.

This clonotype was counted ten times or more. This chain joins TRBV20-1 and TRBJ2-5; possible D gene TRBD2, 5 bases. This CDR3 is built from 16 residues. Germline CDR1 and CDR2: DFQATT and SNEGSKA (reference sequence). The V end was cut by 5 bases, the J end by 0 bases, with 19 bases between. CDR3 DNA: TGCAGTGCTGCCAATGAGGGAGCTGCCTACCAAGAGACCCAGTACTTC. Its protein product is CSAANEGAAYQETQYF.